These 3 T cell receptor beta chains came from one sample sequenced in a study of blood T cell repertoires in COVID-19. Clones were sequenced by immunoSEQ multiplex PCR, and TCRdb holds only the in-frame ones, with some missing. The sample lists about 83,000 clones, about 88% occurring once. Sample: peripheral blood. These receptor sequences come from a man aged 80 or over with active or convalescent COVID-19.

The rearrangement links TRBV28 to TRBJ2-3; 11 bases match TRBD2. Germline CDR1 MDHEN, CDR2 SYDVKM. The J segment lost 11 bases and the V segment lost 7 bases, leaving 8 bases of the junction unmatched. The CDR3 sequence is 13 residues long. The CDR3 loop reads CASNALAGVKQYF. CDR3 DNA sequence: TGTGCCAGCAACGCACTAGCGGGGGTAAAGCAGTATTTT.

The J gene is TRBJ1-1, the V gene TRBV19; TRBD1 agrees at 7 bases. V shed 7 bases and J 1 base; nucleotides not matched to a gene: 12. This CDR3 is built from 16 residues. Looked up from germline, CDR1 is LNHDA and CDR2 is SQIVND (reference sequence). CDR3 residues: CASMEGGNRGNTEAFF. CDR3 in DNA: TGTGCCAGTATGGAAGGTGGGAACAGGGGGAACACTGAAGCTTTCTTT. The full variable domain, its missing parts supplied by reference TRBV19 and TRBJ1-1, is DGGITQSPKYLFRKEGQNVTLSCEQNLNHDAMYWYRQDPGQGLRLIYYSQIVNDFQKGDIAEGYSVSREKKESFPLTVTSAQKNPTAFYLCASMEGGNRGNTEAFFGQGTRLTVV.

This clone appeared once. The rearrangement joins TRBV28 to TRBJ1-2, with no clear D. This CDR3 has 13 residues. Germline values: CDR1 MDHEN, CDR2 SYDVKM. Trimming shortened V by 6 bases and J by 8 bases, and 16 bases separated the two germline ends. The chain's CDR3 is CASSPAPVGGYTF. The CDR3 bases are TGTGCCAGCAGCCCGGCCCCAGTCGGGGGCTACACCTTC.